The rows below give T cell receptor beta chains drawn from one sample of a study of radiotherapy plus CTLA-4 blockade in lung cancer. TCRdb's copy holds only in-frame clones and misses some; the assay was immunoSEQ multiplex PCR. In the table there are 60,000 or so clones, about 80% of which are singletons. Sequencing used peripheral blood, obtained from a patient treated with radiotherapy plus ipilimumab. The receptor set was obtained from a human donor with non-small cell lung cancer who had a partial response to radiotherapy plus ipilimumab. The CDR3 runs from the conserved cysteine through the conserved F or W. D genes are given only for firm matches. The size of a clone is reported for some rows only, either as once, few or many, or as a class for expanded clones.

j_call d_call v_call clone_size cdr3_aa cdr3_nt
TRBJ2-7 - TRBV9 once CASSPDGGRREQYF TGTGCCAGCAGCCCCGACGGGGGACGACGCGAGCAGTACTTC
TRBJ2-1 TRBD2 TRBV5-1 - CASSSGLAGGREQFF TGCGCCAGCAGCTCCGGACTAGCGGGGGGGCGCGAGCAGTTCTTC
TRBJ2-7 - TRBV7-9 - CASSLALRVGSYEQYF TGTGCCAGCAGCTTAGCGCTCAGGGTGGGGTCCTACGAGCAGTACTTC
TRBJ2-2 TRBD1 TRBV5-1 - CASSFPGTGDFGELFF TGCGCCAGCAGCTTCCCCGGGACAGGGGATTTCGGGGAGCTGTTTTTT
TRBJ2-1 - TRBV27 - CASSLWLAGNEQFF TGTGCCAGCAGTTTGTGGCTAGCAGGCAATGAGCAGTTCTTC
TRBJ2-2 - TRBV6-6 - CASSYSSGTGELFF TGTGCCAGCAGTTACTCGAGCGGGACCGGGGAGCTGTTTTTT
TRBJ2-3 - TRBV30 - CAWSVPSVTDTQYF TGTGCCTGGAGTGTACCGTCAGTCACAGATACGCAGTATTTT
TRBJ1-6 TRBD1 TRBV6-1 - CASSAGQGYSPLHF TGTGCCAGCAGTGCGGGACAGGGTTATTCACCCCTCCACTTT
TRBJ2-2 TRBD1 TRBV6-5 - CASSRAQGTGELFF TGTGCCAGCAGCAGGGCACAGGGGACCGGGGAGCTGTTTTTT
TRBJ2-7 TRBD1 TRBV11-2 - CASSLGRGPPYEQYF TGTGCCAGCAGCTTAGGAAGGGGGCCCCCCTACGAGCAGTACTTC
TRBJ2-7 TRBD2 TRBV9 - CASSPGTSGGHEQYF TGTGCCAGCAGCCCGGGGACTAGCGGGGGCCACGAGCAGTACTTC
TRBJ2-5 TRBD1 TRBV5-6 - CASSLEGAWTQYF TGTGCCAGCAGCTTGGAGGGGGCATGGACCCAGTACTTC
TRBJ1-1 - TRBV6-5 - CASSYGGGEAFF TGTGCCAGCAGTTACGGGGGGGGAGAAGCTTTCTTT
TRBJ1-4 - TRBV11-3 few CASSLDKKSGNEKLFF TGTGCCAGCAGCTTAGATAAGAAGTCAGGTAATGAAAAACTGTTTTTT
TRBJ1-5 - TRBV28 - CASSDIGSGNQPQHF TGTGCCAGCAGCGACATCGGATCGGGCAATCAGCCCCAGCATTTT
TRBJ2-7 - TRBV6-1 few CASSEGPGVSYEQYF TGTGCCAGCAGTGAAGGGCCAGGGGTTTCCTACGAGCAGTACTTC
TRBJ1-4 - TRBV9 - CASSVAREGKLFF TGTGCCAGCAGCGTGGCCCGGGAGGGAAAACTGTTTTTT
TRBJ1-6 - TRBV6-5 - CASRRGSSYNSPLHF TGTGCCAGCAGGCGGGGGAGCTCCTATAATTCACCCCTCCACTTT
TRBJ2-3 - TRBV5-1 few CASTANSGVIDTQYF TGCGCCAGCACAGCCAATTCCGGGGTAATAGATACGCAGTATTTT
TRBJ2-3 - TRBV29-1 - CSVQEVADTQYF TGCAGCGTGCAAGAGGTTGCAGATACGCAGTATTTT
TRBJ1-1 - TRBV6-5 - CASRRERNTEAFF TGTGCCAGCAGAAGGGAGAGGAACACTGAAGCTTTCTTT
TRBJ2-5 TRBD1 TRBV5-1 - CASSSYGTGDEETQYF TGCGCCAGCAGCTCGTACGGGACAGGGGATGAAGAGACCCAGTACTTC
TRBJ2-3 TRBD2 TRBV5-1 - CASRTFSGGAADTQYF TGCGCCAGCAGAACGTTTAGCGGGGGGGCCGCAGATACGCAGTATTTT
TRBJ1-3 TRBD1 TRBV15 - CATSREYSGQGSGNTIYF TGTGCCACCAGCAGGGAATATTCGGGACAGGGGTCTGGAAACACCATATATTTT
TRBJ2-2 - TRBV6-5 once CASSYALNTGELFF TGTGCCAGCAGTTACGCACTAAACACCGGGGAGCTGTTTTTT
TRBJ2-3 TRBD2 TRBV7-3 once CASSLAGGLDTQYF TGTGCCAGCAGCTTAGCGGGGGGACTAGATACGCAGTATTTT
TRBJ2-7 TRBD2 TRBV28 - CASSLRGLAGFYEQYF TGTGCCAGCAGTCTCCGGGGACTAGCGGGGTTCTACGAGCAGTACTTC
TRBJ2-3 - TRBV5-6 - CASSLVFRPTDTQYF TGTGCCAGCAGCTTGGTTTTCAGGCCCACAGATACGCAGTATTTT
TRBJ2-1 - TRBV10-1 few CASSPVISGEQFF TGCGCCAGCAGTCCCGTAATTAGCGGCGAGCAGTTCTTC
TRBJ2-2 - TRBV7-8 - CASSLVGGRTGELFF TGTGCCAGCAGCTTGGTAGGGGGTCGCACCGGGGAGCTGTTTTTT
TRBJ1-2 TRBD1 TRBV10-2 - CASSPLPGQGYGYTF TGCGCCAGCAGTCCCCTACCGGGACAGGGCTATGGCTACACCTTC
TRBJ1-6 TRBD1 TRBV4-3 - CASSQDWGTGRSPLHF TGCGCCAGCAGCCAAGATTGGGGGACAGGGCGTTCACCCCTCCACTTT
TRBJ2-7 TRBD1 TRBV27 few CASSSLGQESYEQYF TGTGCCAGCAGTTCCCTGGGACAGGAATCCTACGAGCAGTACTTC
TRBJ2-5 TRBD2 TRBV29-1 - CSVVTSGGGETQYF TGCAGCGTTGTGACTAGCGGAGGGGGAGAGACCCAGTACTTC
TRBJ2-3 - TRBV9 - CASSVDPGRRTDTQYF TGTGCCAGCAGCGTCGACCCGGGGAGACGCACAGATACGCAGTATTTT
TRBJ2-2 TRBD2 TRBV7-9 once CASSLPPRLAGDTGELFF TGTGCCAGCAGCTTACCCCCCAGACTAGCGGGGGACACCGGGGAGCTGTTTTTT
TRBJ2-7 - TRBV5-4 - CASSPQGGETLEQYF TGTGCCAGCAGCCCACAGGGGGGGGAAACTCTCGAGCAGTACTTC
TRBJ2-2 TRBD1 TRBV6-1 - CASTQRTGPSGELFF TGTGCCAGCACCCAACGGACAGGACCGAGTGGGGAGCTGTTTTTT
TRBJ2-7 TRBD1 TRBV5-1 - CASTGTGYEQYF TGCGCCAGTACCGGGACAGGGTACGAGCAGTACTTC
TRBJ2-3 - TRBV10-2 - CAGVQGDTQYF TGCGCCGGGGTGCAGGGGGATACGCAGTATTTT
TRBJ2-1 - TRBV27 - CASSLPRVNEQFF TGTGCCAGCAGTTTACCTCGGGTGAATGAGCAGTTCTTC